This record concerns one T cell receptor beta chain sequence. This specimen comes from a study of blood T cell repertoires in COVID-19. The wider study: The United States, Italy and Spain provided the acute and convalescent COVID-19 samples. T cells, B-cell-depleted T cells, or PBMCs provided the cDNA or gDNA that served as material.

Data came from immunoSEQ multiplex PCR; TCRdb stores just in-frame clones and leaves some out. This table holds fewer than 250,000 clones, just under 85% found once. After removal of 5 bases from V and 9 bases from J, the junction contained 10 bases not matched to a gene. The CDR3 totals 15 residues. The V gene's germline CDR1 is SGHNT and CDR2 YENEEA. Sample: peripheral blood. This TCR was recovered from a woman in her forties or fifties with active or convalescent COVID-19. The chain uses TRBV11-3 and TRBJ2-1, with TRBD1 matching 10 bases. The CDR3 here is CASSGDRGHGGEQFF. CDR3 nucleotide sequence: TGTGCCAGCAGCGGGGACAGGGGCCACGGGGGTGAGCAGTTCTTC.